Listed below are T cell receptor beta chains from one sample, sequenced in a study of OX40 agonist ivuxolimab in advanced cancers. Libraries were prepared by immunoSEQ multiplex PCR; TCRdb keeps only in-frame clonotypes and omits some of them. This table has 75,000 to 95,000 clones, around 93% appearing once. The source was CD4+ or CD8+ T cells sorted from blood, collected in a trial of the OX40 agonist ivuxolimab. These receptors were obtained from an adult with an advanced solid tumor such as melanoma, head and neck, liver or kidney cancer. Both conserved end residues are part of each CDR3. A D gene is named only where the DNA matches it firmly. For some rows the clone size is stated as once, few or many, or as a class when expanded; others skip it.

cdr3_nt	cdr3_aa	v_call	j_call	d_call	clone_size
TGCGCCAGCAGCCCACTAGACAAGGAGTGGGTGGAAAAACTGTTTTTT	CASSPLDKEWVEKLFF	TRBV4-1	TRBJ1-4	.	.
TGTGCCAGCAGCTTAAATTACAATGAGCAGTTCTTC	CASSLNYNEQFF	TRBV7-9	TRBJ2-1	.	.
TGCGCCAGCAGCTTGGCCGGTACACCGGACGCCTACACCTTC	CASSLAGTPDAYTF	TRBV5-1	TRBJ1-2	.	.
TGTGCCAGCAGTCCCCCCGGACTCACCACAGATACGCAGTATTTT	CASSPPGLTTDTQYF	TRBV28	TRBJ2-3	.	.
TGTGCCAGCAGTCCCGGACTAGCGGGATGGGAGACCCAGTACTTC	CASSPGLAGWETQYF	TRBV7-2	TRBJ2-5	TRBD2	.
TGTGCCAGCAGCTTGGCCAGGGGTCTCGGTCAGCCCCAGCATTTT	CASSLARGLGQPQHF	TRBV5-8	TRBJ1-5	.	.
TGTGCCAGCAGCCCAAGCCGGACTAGCGGGAGGGTTCAGTTCTTC	CASSPSRTSGRVQFF	TRBV7-2	TRBJ2-1	TRBD2	.
TGTGCCAGCAGGGCTCGCCGTGAAAGCAATCAGCCCCAGCATTTT	CASRARRESNQPQHF	TRBV6-1	TRBJ1-5	.	.
TGTGCCAGCAGTTTAACGGCTGGGGCCCCGAGGGAGCAGTACTTC	CASSLTAGAPREQYF	TRBV28	TRBJ2-7	.	.
TGTGCCAGCAGCTTCGCGGCGGACACCGGGGAGCTGTTTTTT	CASSFAADTGELFF	TRBV11-1	TRBJ2-2	.	.
TGTGCCAGCAGTGGTGGTACAGATACGCAGTATTTT	CASSGGTDTQYF	TRBV6-4	TRBJ2-3	.	few
TGTGCCAGCAGCTTAACAGCGGGAGACACCGGGGAGCTGTTTTTT	CASSLTAGDTGELFF	TRBV7-3	TRBJ2-2	TRBD2	.
TGTGCCAGCAGCCGGGACAGGGGTAACACCGGGGAGCTGTTTTTT	CASSRDRGNTGELFF	TRBV7-3	TRBJ2-2	TRBD1	.
TGTGCCAGCAGCCCTGCGGGGGGGCGCTCCGGGGCCAACGTCCTGACTTTC	CASSPAGGRSGANVLTF	TRBV7-2	TRBJ2-6	TRBD2	.
TGTGCCAGCAGTACTCGAGCGGGAGGCATAACCTACGAGCAGTACTTC	CASSTRAGGITYEQYF	TRBV28	TRBJ2-7	TRBD2	.
TGCGCCAGCAGCAGGGACAGGTGGCAGTACTTC	CASSRDRWQYF	TRBV5-1	TRBJ2-7	TRBD1	.
TGTGCCTCGCGAGAGGGGGCAGGTACTGAAGCTTTCTTT	CASREGAGTEAFF	TRBV10-3	TRBJ1-1	TRBD1	.
TGTGCCAGCAGCCAAGTGGTCGACTTTCGCACAAGGTCAGATACGCAGTATTTT	CASSQVVDFRTRSDTQYF	TRBV14	TRBJ2-3	.	.
TGTGCCAGCTTGGACCGGGACAGAAATAATTCACCCCTCCACTTT	CASLDRDRNNSPLHF	TRBV2	TRBJ1-6	TRBD1	.
TGTGCCAGTAGTATAGTTCTAGCGGGAGTATCCAATGAGCAGTTCTTC	CASSIVLAGVSNEQFF	TRBV19	TRBJ2-1	TRBD2	.
TGTGCCAGTACAAGCGGGAGGGCCAACACCGGGGAGCTGTTTTTT	CASTSGRANTGELFF	TRBV19	TRBJ2-2	TRBD2	.
TGTGCCAGCAGCTTAGCGGGCCCAGGGGTCCCTACCGAGGCCCAGTACTTC	CASSLAGPGVPTEAQYF	TRBV7-2	TRBJ2-5	.	.
TGTGCCAGCAGTTGGGCGAGGGACACAGATACGCAGTATTTT	CASSWARDTDTQYF	TRBV6-6	TRBJ2-3	.	.
TGTGCCACCAGCGATGGCGGCCAAGAGACCCAGTACTTC	CATSDGGQETQYF	TRBV15	TRBJ2-5	.	.
TGTGCCATCAGGGAAGACCCAGGGAACACTGAAGCTTTCTTT	CAIREDPGNTEAFF	TRBV10-3	TRBJ1-1	.	.
TGTGCCAGCAGTCCCCCTGGCTATGGCTACACCTTC	CASSPPGYGYTF	TRBV28	TRBJ1-2	.	.
TGTGCCAGCTCACCCCGACAGGCCAGGTCGAACACCGGGGAGCTGTTTTTT	CASSPRQARSNTGELFF	TRBV18	TRBJ2-2	.	.
TGTGCCAGTAGTATCGGGGCGGGGAATGGCTACACCTTC	CASSIGAGNGYTF	TRBV19	TRBJ1-2	.	.
TGTGCCAGTAGTACCCAGGGGATACATCAAGATACGCAGTATTTT	CASSTQGIHQDTQYF	TRBV19	TRBJ2-3	.	.
TGTGCCACCAGCAGAGATCGCGGGACCGGGGAGCTGTTTTTT	CATSRDRGTGELFF	TRBV15	TRBJ2-2	.	.
TGTGCCACCAGCAGAGATTTACCCAGGGGGCGTAATACGCAGTATTTT	CATSRDLPRGRNTQYF	TRBV15	TRBJ2-3	TRBD1	.
TGTGCCAGCTCACCGCTACTAGCGGGGGCCCAAGAGACCCAGTACTTC	CASSPLLAGAQETQYF	TRBV18	TRBJ2-5	TRBD2	once
TGCGCCAGCAGCTTGGTAGAACGCACAGATACGCAGTATTTT	CASSLVERTDTQYF	TRBV5-1	TRBJ2-3	.	once
TGCAGCGTTGAAAGTCAGAGCTCCTACGAGCAGTACTTC	CSVESQSSYEQYF	TRBV29-1	TRBJ2-7	.	.
TGTGCCAGCACCCTGCTGGGGCAGTCAGATTCACCCCTCCACTTT	CASTLLGQSDSPLHF	TRBV11-2	TRBJ1-6	.	.
TGCAGTGCTAGAGAGTGGGATGAGCAGTTCTTC	CSAREWDEQFF	TRBV20-1	TRBJ2-1	.	once
TGTGCCAGTGATGCAGGGTGGAACACTGAAGCTTTCTTT	CASDAGWNTEAFF	TRBV19	TRBJ1-1	.	.